Presented here are 2 T cell receptor beta chains from one specimen sequenced in a study of shared clonotypes between healthy human individuals. Assay: immunoSEQ multiplex PCR; the TCRdb copy retains only in-frame clones and omits some. In the table there are under 130,000 clones, roughly 70% of which are singletons. Source material: memory CD8+ T cells sorted from blood. Subset in this sample: CD45RO+ cells pooled with CCR7-negative TemRA cells. These receptors all come from a woman aged 25 to 39 in good health.

This clone was seen only once. The gene calls are TRBV5-1 and TRBJ1-4; D is perhaps TRBD1 (6 bases). With 0 bases removed from V and 3 bases from J, the gap between germline ends came to 12 bases. The CDR3 totals 16 residues. Germline V gene sequence: CDR1 SGHRS, CDR2 YFSETQ. Here the CDR3 DNA reads TGCGCCAGCAGCTTGGAACACAGGGTTGCTAATGAAAAACTGTTTTTT. It codes for CASSLEHRVANEKLFF.

This clone was picked up a small number of times. In DNA form, the CDR3 reads TGTGCCAGCAGCCAAGATGGAACTATACGAACAGATACGCAGTATTTT. Its protein product is CASSQDGTIRTDTQYF. The V gene is TRBV4-2, the J gene TRBJ2-3; D is unresolved. V lost 0 bases and J 3 bases, leaving 13 bases between the germline ends. The CDR3 totals 16 residues. CDR1 and CDR2 from the germline V gene are LGHNA and YNFKEQ.